The T cell receptor beta chain under discussion was sequenced for a study of blood T cell repertoires in COVID-19. This CDR3 has 16 residues. With 4 bases clipped from V and 4 bases from J, the junction kept 7 bases outside the gene matches. Germline lookup yields CDR1 SGDLS and CDR2 YYNGEE. Here immunoSEQ multiplex PCR was the method, and the copy in TCRdb shows in-frame clones only, minus some. The table has fewer than 75,000 clones, around 85% seen once. This TCR derives from a man between 45 and 60 years old with active COVID-19. The chain is built from TRBV9 and TRBJ2-1, with 11 bases identical to TRBD2. The source material was peripheral blood. For the CDR3, the DNA is TGTGCCAGCAGCCCCCATAGCGGGGGGGCTTACAATGAGCAGTTCTTC. It encodes CASSPHSGGAYNEQFF.